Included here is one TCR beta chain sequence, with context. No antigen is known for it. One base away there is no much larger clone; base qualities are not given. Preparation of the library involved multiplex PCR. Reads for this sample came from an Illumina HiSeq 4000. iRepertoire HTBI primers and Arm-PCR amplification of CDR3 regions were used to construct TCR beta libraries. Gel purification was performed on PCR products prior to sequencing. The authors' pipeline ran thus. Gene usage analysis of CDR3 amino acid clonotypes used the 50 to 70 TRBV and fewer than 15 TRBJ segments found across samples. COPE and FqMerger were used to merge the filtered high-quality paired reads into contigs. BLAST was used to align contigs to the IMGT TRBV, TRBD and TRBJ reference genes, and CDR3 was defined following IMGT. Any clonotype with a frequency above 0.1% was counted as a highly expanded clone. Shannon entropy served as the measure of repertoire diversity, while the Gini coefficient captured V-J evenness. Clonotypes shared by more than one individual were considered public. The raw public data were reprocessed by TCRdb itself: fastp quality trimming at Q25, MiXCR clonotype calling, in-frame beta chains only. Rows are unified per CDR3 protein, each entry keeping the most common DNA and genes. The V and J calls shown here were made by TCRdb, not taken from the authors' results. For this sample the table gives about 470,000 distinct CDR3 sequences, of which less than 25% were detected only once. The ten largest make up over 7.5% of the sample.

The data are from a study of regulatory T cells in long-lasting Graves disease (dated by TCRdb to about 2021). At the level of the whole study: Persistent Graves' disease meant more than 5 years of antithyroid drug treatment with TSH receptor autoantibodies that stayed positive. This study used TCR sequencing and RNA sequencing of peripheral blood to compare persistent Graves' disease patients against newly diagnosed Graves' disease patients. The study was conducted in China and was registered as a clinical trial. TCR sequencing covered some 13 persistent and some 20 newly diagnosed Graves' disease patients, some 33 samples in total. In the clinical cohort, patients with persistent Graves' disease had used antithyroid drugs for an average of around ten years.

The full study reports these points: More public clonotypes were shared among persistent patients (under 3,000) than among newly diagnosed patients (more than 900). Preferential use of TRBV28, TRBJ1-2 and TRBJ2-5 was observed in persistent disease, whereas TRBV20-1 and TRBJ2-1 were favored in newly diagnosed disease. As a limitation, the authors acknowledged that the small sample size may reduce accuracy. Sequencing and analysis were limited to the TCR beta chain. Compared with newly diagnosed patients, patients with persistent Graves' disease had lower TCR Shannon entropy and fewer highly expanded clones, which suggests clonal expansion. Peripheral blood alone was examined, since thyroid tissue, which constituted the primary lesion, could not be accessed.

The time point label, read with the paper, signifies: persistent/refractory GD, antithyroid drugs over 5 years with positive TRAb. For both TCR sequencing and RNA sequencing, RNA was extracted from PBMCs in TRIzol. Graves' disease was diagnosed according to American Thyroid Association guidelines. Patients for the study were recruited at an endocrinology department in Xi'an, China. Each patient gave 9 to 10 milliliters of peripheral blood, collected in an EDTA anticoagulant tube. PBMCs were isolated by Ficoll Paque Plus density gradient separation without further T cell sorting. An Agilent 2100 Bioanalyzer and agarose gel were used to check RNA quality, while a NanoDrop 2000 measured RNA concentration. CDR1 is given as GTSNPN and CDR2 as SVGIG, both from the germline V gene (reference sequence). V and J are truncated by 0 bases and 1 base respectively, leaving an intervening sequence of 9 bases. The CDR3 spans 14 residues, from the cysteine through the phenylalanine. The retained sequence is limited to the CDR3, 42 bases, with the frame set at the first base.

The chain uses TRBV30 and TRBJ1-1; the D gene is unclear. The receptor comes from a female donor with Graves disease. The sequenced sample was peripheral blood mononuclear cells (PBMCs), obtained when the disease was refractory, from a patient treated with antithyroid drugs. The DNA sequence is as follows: TGTGCCTGGAGTGTTTGGCGAGGGAACACTGAAGCTTTCTTT. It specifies CAWSVWRGNTEAFF.